Sequencing of this TCR beta chain was carried out in a study of blood T cell repertoires in COVID-19. Study overall: Donors in the United States, Italy and Spain gave samples during acute or convalescent COVID-19. Sources were T cells, B-cell-depleted T cells, or PBMCs; the material itself was cDNA or gDNA.

Original methodology: Estimated nucleated cell counts came from reference gene primer amplification. Sequenced by immunoSEQ multiplex PCR; TCRdb stores in-frame clones only, minus some. For V, J and clone size, that table is used; D and trimming come from the DNA. This sample has about 250,000 clones, with around nine tenths found just once. Germline lookup yields CDR1 MDHEN and CDR2 SYDVKM. V was clipped by 6 bases and J by 1 base; unmatched bases: 3. The CDR3 contains 14 residues. The sample comprised peripheral blood. The rearrangement uses TRBV28 and TRBJ2-1, with 7 bases matching TRBD1. This sequence originates from a woman aged 55-70 years who had recovered from COVID-19. The CDR3 spells CASSPGGSYNEQFF. The DNA of the CDR3 is TGTGCCAGCAGCCCAGGGGGATCCTACAATGAGCAGTTCTTC. Drawing the rest from reference TRBV28 and TRBJ2-1, the complete variable domain is DVKVTQSSRYLVKRTGEKVFLECVQDMDHENMFWYRQDPGLGLRLIYFSYDVKMKEKGDIPEGYSVSREKKERFSLILESASTNQTSMYLCASSPGGSYNEQFFGPGTRLTVL.